What follows are 7 T cell receptor beta chains derived from one specimen sequenced in a study of OX40 agonist ivuxolimab in advanced cancers. Only in-frame clones appear in the TCRdb table, and some are missing; sequencing was by immunoSEQ multiplex PCR. Of approximately 90,000 clones listed, over 75% are singletons. Material: CD4+ or CD8+ T cells sorted from blood, obtained in a trial of the OX40 agonist ivuxolimab. The receptors come from an adult with an advanced solid tumor such as melanoma, head and neck, liver or kidney cancer.

This chain joins TRBV14 and TRBJ2-2; the match to TRBD2 covers 7 bases. Germline V gene lookup returns CDR1 SGHDN and CDR2 FVKESK. After removal of 7 bases from V and 1 base from J, the junction contained 0 bases not matched to a gene. The CDR3 length is 13 residues. The CDR3 reads CASKRGNTGELFF. DNA of the CDR3: TGTGCCAGCAAGCGGGGGAACACCGGGGAGCTGTTTTTT. Combining the CDR3 with reference TRBV14 and TRBJ2-2 gives the whole variable domain EAGVTQFPSHSVIEKGQTVTLRCDPISGHDNLYWYRRVMGKEIKFLLHFVKESKQDESGMPNNRFLAERTGGTYSTLKVQPAELEDSGVYFCASKRGNTGELFFGEGSRLTVL.

The chain joins TRBV5-8 to TRBJ1-5; a weak D match, TRBD1 (5 bases). The germline V and J ends were trimmed by 5 bases and 2 bases, with 11 bases remaining between them. The CDR3 has 14 amino acids. Germline V gene data show CDR1 as SGHTS and CDR2 as YDEGEE. Written as DNA, the CDR3 is TGTGCCAGCAGGGGGACCGCCGGCAATCAGCCCCAGCATTTT. It encodes CASRGTAGNQPQHF.

The rearrangement uses TRBV10-3 and TRBJ1-2, with 7 bases aligning to TRBD1. CDR1 is ENHRY, CDR2 SYGVKD, per germline. This CDR3 is built from 14 residues. The J segment lost 8 bases and the V segment lost 9 bases, leaving 15 bases of the junction unmatched. CDR3 residues: CAITEQGRSGGYTF. CDR3 coding DNA: TGTGCCATTACGGAACAGGGGAGATCGGGAGGCTACACCTTC.

The gene calls are TRBV7-2 and TRBJ2-5; tentative D call: TRBD2 (7 bases). Germline CDR1 and CDR2: SGHTA and FQGNSA. This CDR3 has 14 amino acids. Trimming took 5 bases from V and 3 from J, leaving 13 bases between them. For the CDR3, the DNA is TGTGCCAGCAGCGAGGGGGGGGGAAAAGAGACCCAGTACTTC. Amino acids: CASSEGGGKETQYF.

The chain carries TRBV7-2 and TRBJ1-2, with TRBD1 matching over 7 bases. Per germline, CDR1 SGHTA and CDR2 FQGNSA. The CDR3 covers 17 residues. The V segment lost 4 bases and the J segment 2 bases; nucleotides outside the gene matches: 13. CDR3: CASSSPGQPKYNYGYTF. In nucleotides, the CDR3 is TGTGCCAGCAGCTCCCCGGGACAGCCTAAGTACAACTATGGCTACACCTTC. The whole variable domain, filled in from reference TRBV7-2 and TRBJ1-2, reads GAGVSQSPSNKVTEKGKDVELRCDPISGHTALYWYRQSLGQGLEFLIYFQGNSAPDKSGLPSDRFSAERTGGSVSTLTIQRTQQEDSAVYLCASSSPGQPKYNYGYTFGSGTRLTVV.

This rearrangement joins TRBV11-1 to TRBJ2-2; no clear D gene. The V gene's germline CDR1 is SGHAT and CDR2 FQDESV (reference sequence). V lost 5 bases and J 4 bases, leaving 11 bases between the germline ends. The CDR3 consists of 14 residues. CDR3 sequence reads: CASSLDLTTGELFF. CDR3 nucleotide sequence: TGTGCCAGCAGCCTCGATCTTACCACCGGGGAGCTGTTTTTT.

The V gene is TRBV2, the J gene TRBJ1-2; 9 nucleotides match TRBD1. CDR3 size: 15 residues. The V gene's germline CDR1 is SNHLY and CDR2 FYNNEI. The V gene end was trimmed by 6 bases and the J gene end by 8 bases; junction bases not matched to a gene: 13. In nucleotides, the CDR3 is TGTGCCAGCAGGATCTTAAACAGGGGGCAACGCGGCTACACCTTC. Translating gives CASRILNRGQRGYTF.